This T cell receptor (beta chain) was recorded in a study of cytomegalovirus exposure and HLA in healthy donors. Overall study context: It was reported in a later analysis that the 95 to 150 validation repertoires used the same platform as the 650 to 800 first-cohort repertoires.

The assay was immunoSEQ multiplex PCR, and TCRdb's table has in-frame clones only and misses some. In the table there are 80,000 or so clones, 85% to 95% of which are singletons. Germline CDR1 LNHDA, CDR2 SQIVND (reference sequence). J gave up 4 bases and V 7 bases, and 9 bases lay outside the gene matches. The CDR3 contains 14 residues. This chain joins TRBV19 and TRBJ1-1; 7 positions match TRBD1. The TCR comes from a woman in her late teens or twenties in good health and CMV-seronegative. The sequenced sample was PBMCs. The CDR3: CASNPRQGVTEAFF. The CDR3 bases are TGTGCCAGTAACCCAAGACAGGGAGTCACTGAAGCTTTCTTT.